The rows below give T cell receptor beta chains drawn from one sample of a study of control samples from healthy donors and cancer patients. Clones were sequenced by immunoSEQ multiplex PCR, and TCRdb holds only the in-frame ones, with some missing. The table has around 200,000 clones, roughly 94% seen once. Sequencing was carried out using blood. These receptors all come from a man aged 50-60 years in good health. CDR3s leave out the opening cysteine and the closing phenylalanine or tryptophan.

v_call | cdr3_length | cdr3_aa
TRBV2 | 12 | ASQGMGQSYEQY
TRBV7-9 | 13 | ASSLGGSRLGPLH
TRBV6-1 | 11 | ASSEGGVQPQH
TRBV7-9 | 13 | ASSLRLAVTDTQY
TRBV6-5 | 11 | ASSPGGGQPQH
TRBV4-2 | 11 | ASSQDRNYEQY
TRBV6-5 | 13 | ASLSGVNSNQPQH
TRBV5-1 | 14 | ASSLGSAGFNYGYT
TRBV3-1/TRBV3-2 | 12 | ASSQGFSNEKLF
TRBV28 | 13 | ASSPSGAYQETQY